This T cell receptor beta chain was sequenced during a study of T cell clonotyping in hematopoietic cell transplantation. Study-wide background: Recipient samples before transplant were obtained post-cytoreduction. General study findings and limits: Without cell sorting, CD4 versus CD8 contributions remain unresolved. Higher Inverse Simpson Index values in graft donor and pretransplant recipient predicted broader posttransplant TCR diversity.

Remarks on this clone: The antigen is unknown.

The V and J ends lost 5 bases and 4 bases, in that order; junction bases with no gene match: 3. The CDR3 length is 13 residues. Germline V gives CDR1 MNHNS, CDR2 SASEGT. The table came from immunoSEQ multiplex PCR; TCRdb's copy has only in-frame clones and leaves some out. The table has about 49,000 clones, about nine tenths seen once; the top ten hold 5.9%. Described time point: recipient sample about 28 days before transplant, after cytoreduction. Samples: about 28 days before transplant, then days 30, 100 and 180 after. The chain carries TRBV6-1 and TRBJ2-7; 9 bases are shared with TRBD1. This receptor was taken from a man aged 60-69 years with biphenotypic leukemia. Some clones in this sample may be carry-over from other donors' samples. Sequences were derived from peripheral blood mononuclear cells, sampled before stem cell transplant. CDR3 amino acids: CASSWDRDYEQYF. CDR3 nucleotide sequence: TGTGCCAGCAGTTGGGACAGGGATTACGAGCAGTACTTC.